Each of the 19 T cell receptor beta chains below was sequenced from the same sample in a study of blood T cell repertoires in COVID-19. Clones were read by immunoSEQ multiplex PCR, and TCRdb kept only the in-frame ones, dropping some. The sample records under 200,000 clones, 60% to 85% being singletons. The material sequenced was peripheral blood. The receptors were gathered from a woman aged 60-75 years with COVID-19, enrolled during active disease.

This sequence joins TRBV2 and TRBJ2-7; 10 bases line up with TRBD2. The V and J ends lost 4 bases and 7 bases, in that order; junction bases with no gene match: 19. This CDR3 contains 18 residues. The germline V gene encodes CDR1 SNHLY and CDR2 FYNNEI. DNA for the CDR3: TGTGCCAGCAGTGGAGGAGGGGTAGCGGGAGGCCCCCTATGGGAGCAGTACTTC. Its protein product is CASSGGGVAGGPLWEQYF.

This clone showed up just a few times. The gene calls are TRBV5-1 and TRBJ2-5, with a weak D call TRBD1 (6 bases). The CDR3 runs to 17 residues. The germline V gene encodes CDR1 SGHRS and CDR2 YFSETQ. V was trimmed by 4 bases and J by 4 bases, leaving 23 bases between them. CDR3 residues: CASSPTHRVLSSETQYF. The CDR3, as DNA: TGCGCCAGCAGCCCAACGCACAGGGTCTTAAGCTCAGAGACCCAGTACTTC.

The rearrangement uses TRBV7-2 and TRBJ2-3; 9 positions agree with TRBD1. CDR1 and CDR2 (germline): SGHTA, FQGNSA. With V trimmed by 6 bases and J by 5 bases, 9 bases remained unmatched. The CDR3 has 15 residues. The CDR3 reads CASRYTGGRGDTQYF. The CDR3 DNA sequence: TGTGCCAGCAGATATACAGGGGGCCGTGGAGATACGCAGTATTTT. Full variable domain (outside the CDR3, taken from reference TRBV7-2 and TRBJ2-3): GAGVSQSPSNKVTEKGKDVELRCDPISGHTALYWYRQSLGQGLEFLIYFQGNSAPDKSGLPSDRFSAERTGGSVSTLTIQRTQQEDSAVYLCASRYTGGRGDTQYFGPGTRLTVL.

The chain carries TRBV6-1 and TRBJ2-1, with 10 positions matching TRBD1. Germline V gene lookup returns CDR1 MNHNS and CDR2 SASEGT. With 0 bases clipped from V and 4 bases from J, the junction kept 3 bases outside the gene matches. This CDR3 comprises 16 residues. This chain's CDR3 is CASSEAWTGGYNEQFF. For the CDR3, the DNA is TGTGCCAGCAGTGAAGCTTGGACAGGGGGTTACAATGAGCAGTTCTTC.

The chain couples TRBV4-3 to TRBJ2-1; the match to TRBD2 covers 9 bases. Germline loops: CDR1 LGHNA, CDR2 YSLEER. V was clipped by 1 base and J by 0 bases; unmatched bases: 7. This CDR3 spans 18 amino acids. CDR3 loop: CASSQGLADPSSYNEQFF. CDR3 bases: TGCGCCAGCAGCCAAGGACTAGCGGACCCAAGCTCCTACAATGAGCAGTTCTTC.

This sequence joins TRBV30 and TRBJ1-2; D may be TRBD1 (5 bases). Germline assignment: CDR1 GTSNPN and CDR2 SVGIG (reference sequence). This CDR3 region has 14 residues. With 3 bases removed from V and 2 bases from J, the gap between germline ends came to 13 bases. The CDR3 nucleotides are TGTGCCTGGAGGCAGGGTAAGGGGAACTATGGCTACACCTTC. It is translated as CAWRQGKGNYGYTF.

V gene TRBV5-1 combines with J gene TRBJ2-5; 13 nucleotides line up with TRBD2. Trimming cost V 2 bases and J 3 bases; bases outside gene matches: 1. The CDR3 spans 15 residues. Per the germline V gene, CDR1 is SGHRS and CDR2 is YFSETQ. In DNA form, the CDR3 reads TGCGCCAGCAGCTTACTAGCGGGGGGGAAAGAGACCCAGTACTTC. Translated, it gives CASSLLAGGKETQYF.

This chain uses TRBV2 with TRBJ1-4; TRBD1 agrees at 9 bases. CDR1 SNHLY and CDR2 FYNNEI come from the germline V gene. V gave up 5 bases and J gave up 3 bases; unmatched junction bases: 7. The CDR3 totals 16 residues. The DNA for the CDR3 is TGTGCCAGCAGTTTACAGGGGGCGCGGGCTAATGAAAAACTGTTTTTT. This sequence encodes CASSLQGARANEKLFF. Using reference TRBV2 and TRBJ1-4 for the parts outside the CDR3, the full variable domain is EPEVTQTPSHQVTQMGQEVILRCVPISNHLYFYWYRQILGQKVEFLVSFYNNEISEKSEIFDDQFSVERPDGSNFTLKIRSTKLEDSAMYFCASSLQGARANEKLFFGSGTQLSVL.

Only a few counts were recorded for this clone. Within the sample, other DNA sequences also encode this same CDR3. The rearrangement joins TRBV12-3 or TRBV12-4 to TRBJ2-7; D gene uncertain. Trimming took off 5 bases at V and 4 bases at J, with 9 bases between the two ends. CDR3 size: 12 residues. CDR3: CASSLTGYEQYF. The CDR3 region has the DNA TGTGCCAGCAGTCTGACTGGTTACGAGCAGTACTTC.

A note on this clone: The conserved closing phenylalanine or tryptophan is absent in this CDR3, likely reflecting a read error. It is unclear where the CDR3 begins or ends on the DNA, so no DNA is shown, and the CDR3 is as TCRdb lists it. The gene calls are TRBV30 and TRBJ2-3; TRBD1, the table's D call, was not compared with the DNA. Ends included, the CDR3 has 12 residues. The V gene's germline CDR1 is GTSNPN and CDR2 SVGIG (reference sequence). This chain's CDR3 is CAWRPRDRGLLN.

This chain uses TRBV5-1 with TRBJ2-1; 9 bases agree with TRBD1. CDR3 length equals 15 residues. The trim removed 4 bases at V and 3 bases at J, leaving 5 bases unmatched. Germline-derived CDR1 and CDR2 are SGHRS and YFSETQ. The CDR3 DNA reads as TGCGCCAGCAGCCTTGGACAGGGGCGCTACAATGAGCAGTTCTTC. This encodes CASSLGQGRYNEQFF.

The CDR3 DNA follows: TGTGCCAGCAGCCAAAACAGGGGAGGTAATTCACCCCTCCACTTT. It yields the protein CASSQNRGGNSPLHF. The rearrangement links TRBV4-2 to TRBJ1-6, with 7 bases aligning to TRBD1. The V segment lost 2 bases and the J segment 6 bases; nucleotides outside the gene matches: 4. The CDR3 spans 15 residues. Germline V gene data show CDR1 as LGHNA and CDR2 as YNFKEQ.

This chain joins TRBV5-5 and TRBJ2-7; D possibly corresponds to TRBD2 (5 bases). Trimming left V 4 bases short and J 12 bases short, with 11 bases between. This CDR3 spans 10 amino acids. The germline gives CDR1 SGHKS, CDR2 YYEKEE (reference sequence). In DNA, the CDR3 is TGTGCCAGCAGCCCAGGCGGAGGGTACGTC. It is translated as CASSPGGGYV.

V is TRBV6-1 and J is TRBJ1-6, with D tentatively TRBD1 (5 bases). The CDR3 has 13 residues. Trimming cost V 3 bases and J 10 bases, with 10 bases left between them. Germline V gene lookup returns CDR1 MNHNS and CDR2 SASEGT. For the CDR3, the DNA is TGTGCCAGCAGTGACAGGGATCGGTCACCCCTCCACTTT. Translation: CASSDRDRSPLHF.

This chain joins TRBV27 and TRBJ1-2, with 8 bases aligning to TRBD1. V shed 4 bases, J shed 5 bases, and the junction held 3 bases outside the gene matches. The CDR3 runs to 13 residues. Germline assignment: CDR1 MNHEY and CDR2 SMNVEV (reference sequence). The DNA for the CDR3 is TGTGCCAGCAGTTGGGACAGGATTTATGGCTACACCTTC. Translation: CASSWDRIYGYTF.

The chain has TRBV19 and TRBJ2-5; D ambiguous. The V and J ends lost 5 bases and 0 bases respectively, with 7 bases between them. The CDR3 runs to 13 residues. Germline V gene lookup returns CDR1 LNHDA and CDR2 SQIVND (reference sequence). Here the CDR3 reads CASSPAYQETQYF. The CDR3 DNA follows: TGTGCCAGTAGTCCCGCGTACCAAGAGACCCAGTACTTC.

The chain is built from TRBV7-8 and TRBJ2-7; perhaps TRBD1 as D (6 bases). Germline V lookup: CDR1 SGHVS, CDR2 FQNEAQ. The CDR3 extends over 16 amino acids. Trimming removed 4 bases from V and 2 bases from J, with 18 bases in between. CDR3 sequence reads: CASSSLQGLTTYEQYV. The CDR3 DNA reads as TGTGCCAGCAGCTCACTACAGGGCCTTACTACCTACGAGCAGTACGTC.

This rearrangement joins TRBV19 to TRBJ2-2; 8 bases match TRBD2. The trim removed 10 bases at V and 6 bases at J, leaving 10 bases unmatched. Germline loops: CDR1 LNHDA, CDR2 SQIVND (reference sequence). The CDR3 has 14 amino acids. The CDR3 DNA reads as TGTGCCATCAGGGGACTAGGAGGGGCCGGGGAGCTGTTTTTT. Translated: CAIRGLGGAGELFF.

The CDR3 DNA is TGTGCCAGCAGTTCACGGACAGGGGTCAACACCGGGGAGCTGTTTTTT. It yields the protein CASSSRTGVNTGELFF. The chain couples TRBV27 to TRBJ2-2; 9 nucleotides align to TRBD1. Germline-derived CDR1 and CDR2 are MNHEY and SMNVEV (reference sequence). The CDR3 consists of 16 residues. The junction had 5 bases not matched to a gene; V was cut back by 4 bases and J by 2 bases.